The clone carrying this TCR beta chain was picked up a small number of times. Its matching antigen is unknown. TCRdb re-analysed the RT-PCR reads in MiXCR, keeping a single row per CDR3 protein. Among about 500,000 distinct CDR3 sequences listed, about 15% were seen once. This record belongs to a study of response to subunit inactivated influenza vaccine. Notes on the study in general: A suggestion made by the authors is that each seasonal influenza vaccination recruits few new T cells.

CDR3 length: 14 amino acids. The V end lost 6 bases, the J end lost 3 bases, and 15 bases lay between the germline ends. Germline CDR1 reads MDHEN; CDR2 reads SYDVKM. This TCR derives from a man aged 45 to 75 who received an inactivated influenza vaccine. This sample comprised CD4+ T cells sorted from PBMCs, obtained roughly 24 months after vaccination. This chain joins TRBV28 and TRBJ2-7; the D gene is possibly TRBD1 (5 bases). The CDR3 is CASSPGGALYEQYF. The CDR3 coding sequence is TGTGCCAGCAGCCCGGGTGGGGCACTCTACGAGCAGTACTTC.